The 8 T cell receptor beta chains listed next were all sequenced from one sample in a study of T cells in localized non-small cell lung cancer. Profiling relied on immunoSEQ multiplex PCR, and the TCRdb table lists in-frame clones only, not all of them. The sample consists of some 90,000 clones, roughly 90% of them appearing once. The input for sequencing was peripheral blood, taken before any cancer treatment. Source of these receptors: a man between 40 and 75 years old with stage I squamous cell lung carcinoma.

The chain uses TRBV6-5 and TRBJ1-3; TRBD1 matches 8 bases. Germline loops: CDR1 MNHEY, CDR2 SVGAGI. CDR3 length: 13 residues. V shed 6 bases and J 6 bases; nucleotides not matched to a gene: 4. In DNA form, the CDR3 reads TGTGCCAGCAGATCGGACAGGGAAAACACCATATATTTT. Encoded protein: CASRSDRENTIYF.

The rearrangement uses TRBV7-2 and TRBJ2-1; 10 bases are a match to TRBD2. The CDR3 contains 14 residues. V was pared by 1 base and J by 9 bases, with 3 bases of the junction left unmatched. Looked up from germline, CDR1 is SGHTA and CDR2 is FQGNSA. CDR3 sequence: CASSLVASGSEQFF. The CDR3 DNA follows: TGTGCCAGCAGCTTAGTAGCTAGCGGGAGTGAGCAGTTCTTC.

This chain links TRBV6-1 with TRBJ1-1; a weak D match, TRBD1 (5 bases). CDR1 MNHNS and CDR2 SASEGT come from the germline V gene. The CDR3 loop spans 15 amino acids. V lost 4 bases to trimming and J lost 1 base, with 13 bases between them. The chain's CDR3 is CASSGTKLGNTEAFF. CDR3 sequence (DNA): TGTGCCAGCAGTGGGACAAAACTCGGGAACACTGAAGCTTTCTTT.

This clone was seen only once. The rearrangement joins TRBV7-9 to TRBJ2-5; 12 bases are shared with TRBD2. Germline V CDR1 and CDR2: SEHNR, FQNEAQ (reference sequence). Germline trimming cut 5 bases from V and 0 bases from J; bases unmatched to any gene: 1. The CDR3 has 15 residues. The CDR3 sequence: CASSRLAGDQETQYF. The CDR3 coding sequence is TGTGCCAGCAGCCGACTAGCGGGGGACCAAGAGACCCAGTACTTC.

The V call is TRBV7-9, the J call TRBJ1-2; no clear D gene. Germline CDR1 reads SEHNR; CDR2 reads FQNEAQ (reference sequence). The V end was cut by 1 base, the J end by 4 bases, with 13 bases between. The CDR3 runs 15 residues. CDR3 sequence (DNA): TGTGCCAGCAGCTTAGGCCCGGGGTCAGTCTATGGCTACACCTTC. Translation gives CASSLGPGSVYGYTF.

V is TRBV6-5 and J is TRBJ1-3; TRBD1 matches at 9 bases. CDR3 length equals 15 residues. The ends lost 5 bases at V and 3 bases at J; junction bases unmatched: 5. Germline CDR1 reads MNHEY; CDR2 reads SVGAGI. CDR3 protein: CASSRDREFGNTIYF. CDR3 nucleotides: TGTGCCAGCAGTCGGGACAGGGAGTTTGGAAACACCATATATTTT.

The chain links TRBV28 to TRBJ1-6; possible D gene TRBD1, 5 bases. Germline CDR1 and CDR2: MDHEN and SYDVKM. The CDR3 runs to 17 residues. Trimming removed 6 bases at V and 12 bases at J, with 27 bases between. CDR3 loop: CASRGSQGTTIILPLHF. In DNA form, the CDR3 reads TGTGCCAGCAGAGGATCGCAGGGCACTACTATAATTCTACCCCTCCACTTT.

The chain employs TRBV5-6 and TRBJ2-7, with TRBD2 matching over 7 bases. Germline V gene sequence: CDR1 SGHDT, CDR2 YYEEEE. This CDR3 has 15 amino acids. Trimming took 0 bases from V and 2 from J; bases not matched to a gene: 5. The CDR3 nucleotides are TGTGCCAGCAGCTTGGTTGCTAGCGGCGCCTACGAGCAGTACTTC. The encoded protein is CASSLVASGAYEQYF.